The entry below gives a single T cell receptor beta chain sequence along with its context. What it recognizes is unknown. This specimen belongs to a study of siplizumab effects on memory and regulatory T cells. General study results and limits: Naive T cell populations appeared to exhibit greater diversity than memory cells and appeared to be major alloresponse contributors. Mappable alloreactive CD4+ clones were on average around 69% Treg-derived with siplizumab, 25% to 30% in controls. Unstimulated subsets contained matches for only a minor fraction of alloreactive clones. Siplizumab significantly reduced alloreactive sequences traceable to unstimulated CD4+ memory cells.

TCRdb's copy holds only in-frame clones and misses some; the assay was immunoSEQ multiplex PCR. The profile shows approximately 82,000 clones, roughly 87% of them singletons. The sequence derives from a human donor in good health. What was sequenced was Tregs sorted from blood.

Written as DNA, the CDR3 is TGTGCCAGCAGTTTATTAGGACGGAACTATGGCTACACCTTC. Its protein is CASSLLGRNYGYTF. The V gene is TRBV27, the J gene TRBJ1-2, with D hard to call. The CDR3 covers 14 residues. Germline V lookup: CDR1 MNHEY, CDR2 SMNVEV (reference sequence). The ends were cut back, 1 base at V and 2 bases at J, with 8 bases in the middle.